Below are 15 T cell receptor beta chains sequenced from a single sample in a study of long-term antiretroviral therapy in people with HIV. Survey level was the resolution at which the v3.0 immunoSEQ assay ran. Profiled with immunoSEQ multiplex PCR; TCRdb holds only in-frame clones, not every one. The top ten clones hold about 1.9% of a sample with some 30,000 clones, 95% to 98% of them seen once. The source material was unsorted PBMCs, sampled 7.6 years after starting antiretroviral therapy. Receptors originate from a man aged 25-45 years with HIV.

Notes on this clone: Just one base apart from a much larger clone, this may be a read error. This chain links TRBV10-3 with TRBJ2-5; D is uncertain. The DNA end is more similar to TRBJ2-7, so the J call may be wrong. Germline lookup yields CDR1 ENHRY and CDR2 SYGVKD. The CDR3 loop spans 13 amino acids. This CDR3 reads CAISESSPNEQYF. The CDR3, as DNA: TGTGCCATCAGTGAGTCTAGCCCCAACGAGCAGTACTTC.

CDR3: CASSFRLAGGLELFF. CDR3 nucleotides: TGTGCCAGCAGCTTCCGACTAGCGGGAGGCCTGGAGCTGTTTTTT. V gene TRBV11-2 combines with J gene TRBJ2-2; TRBD2 agrees at 13 bases. Trimming at V came to 3 bases and at J to 10 bases, leaving 5 bases not matched to a gene. CDR1 is SGHAT, CDR2 FQNNGV, per germline. The CDR3 has 15 amino acids.

The chain joins TRBV19 to TRBJ1-5; no clear D gene. The CDR3 spans 14 residues. Trimming left V 2 bases short and J 0 bases short, with 5 bases between. Per germline, CDR1 LNHDA and CDR2 SQIVND (reference sequence). In DNA form, the CDR3 reads TGTGCCAGTAGTATATGGGATAGCAATCAGCCCCAGCATTTT. Amino acids: CASSIWDSNQPQHF.

The V gene is TRBV7-8, the J gene TRBJ1-1; perhaps TRBD1 as D (6 bases). The germline V gene encodes CDR1 SGHVS and CDR2 FQNEAQ. Between the trimmed V and J ends, which lost 3 bases and 2 bases, there was a span of 19 bases. The length of the CDR3 is 17 residues. CDR3 coding DNA: TGTGCCAGCAGCTTCCCCCGGGACAACCGATACAACACTGAAGCTTTCTTT. Translation gives CASSFPRDNRYNTEAFF.

The chain is built from TRBV4-3 and TRBJ2-7; 7 nucleotides match TRBD1. The CDR3 is made up of 14 amino acids. Germline trimming cut 2 bases from V and 3 bases from J; bases unmatched to any gene: 4. Germline values: CDR1 LGHNA, CDR2 YSLEER. The chain's CDR3 is CASSQKQGFYEQYF. The CDR3 DNA reads TGCGCCAGCAGCCAAAAACAGGGGTTCTACGAGCAGTACTTC.

This chain connects TRBV30 to TRBJ2-1; D remains ambiguous. The germline V and J ends were trimmed by 8 bases and 5 bases, with 10 bases remaining between them. From germline, CDR1 is GTSNPN and CDR2 SVGIG (reference sequence). The CDR3 is 11 residues long. The CDR3 here is CALHPHNEQFF. The CDR3 DNA sequence: TGTGCCCTCCACCCCCACAATGAGCAGTTCTTC.

V and J are TRBV6-5 and TRBJ1-1; a possible D gene is TRBD1 (5 bases). Deletions cut 4 bases from V and 10 bases from J, with 19 bases between. Germline V gives CDR1 MNHEY, CDR2 SVGAGI. The CDR3 loop spans 14 amino acids. CDR3 DNA sequence: TGTGCCAGCAGTTCTGCCCCAAGAGGGGCGGCAGCTTTCTTT. Its translation is CASSSAPRGAAAFF.

The chain carries TRBV19 and TRBJ2-3; weak D call: TRBD1 (6 bases). Trimming stripped 6 bases from V and 3 bases from J, with 10 bases between. The CDR3 contains 13 residues. Per germline, CDR1 LNHDA and CDR2 SQIVND (reference sequence). This CDR3 reads CASSEGQTDTQYF. CDR3 nucleotides: TGTGCCAGTAGCGAGGGACAAACAGATACGCAGTATTTT. The full variable domain, in which reference TRBV19 and TRBJ2-3 provide the parts outside the CDR3, is DGGITQSPKYLFRKEGQNVTLSCEQNLNHDAMYWYRQDPGQGLRLIYYSQIVNDFQKGDIAEGYSVSREKKESFPLTVTSAQKNPTAFYLCASSEGQTDTQYFGPGTRLTVL.

This rearrangement joins TRBV5-6 to TRBJ1-5; D remains unclear. The CDR3 is made up of 14 amino acids. V was cut by 0 bases and J by 2 bases, with 6 bases left in between. Germline V gives CDR1 SGHDT, CDR2 YYEEEE. CDR3: CASSLVNGNQPQHF. In DNA form, the CDR3 reads TGTGCCAGCAGCTTGGTGAATGGCAATCAGCCCCAGCATTTT.

V gene TRBV6-1 combines with J gene TRBJ1-2; possible D gene TRBD1, 5 bases. Trimming removed 3 bases at V and 2 bases at J, with 7 bases between. This CDR3 has 13 residues. Germline values: CDR1 MNHNS, CDR2 SASEGT. The CDR3 loop reads CASSEPGNYGYTF. The CDR3 DNA sequence: TGTGCCAGCAGTGAGCCAGGGAACTATGGCTACACCTTC.

This rearrangement joins TRBV6-6 to TRBJ1-2, with TRBD1 matching 8 bases. Germline CDR1 MNHNY, CDR2 SVGAGI (reference sequence). The ends lost 0 bases at V and 6 bases at J; junction bases unmatched: 6. The CDR3 is 15 amino acids. The CDR3 DNA sequence: TGTGCCAGCAGTTACTCGGGGCAGGGGGCGCATGGCTACACCTTC. Protein: CASSYSGQGAHGYTF.

In DNA, the CDR3 is TGTGCCAGCAGTGATCCTCTAGCGGGGGCCGGGGAGCTGTTTTTT. The encoded protein is CASSDPLAGAGELFF. The chain is built from TRBV25-1 and TRBJ2-2; 10 bases map to TRBD2. This CDR3 has 15 residues. V was pared by 3 bases and J by 6 bases, with 4 bases of the junction left unmatched. Germline CDR1 is MGHDK and CDR2 is SYGVNS. The full variable domain, in which reference TRBV25-1 and TRBJ2-2 provide the parts outside the CDR3, is EADIYQTPRYLVIGTGKKITLECSQTMGHDKMYWYQQDPGMELHLIHYSYGVNSTEKGDLSSESTVSRIRTEHFPLTLESARPSHTSQYLCASSDPLAGAGELFFGEGSRLTVL.

This chain connects TRBV10-3 to TRBJ2-7, with no clear D. Between the trimmed V and J ends, which lost 4 bases and 4 bases, there was a span of 23 bases. Germline V gene data show CDR1 as ENHRY and CDR2 as SYGVKD. The CDR3 runs to 17 residues. Here the CDR3 reads CAISGIDVGSNRYEQYF. The DNA for the CDR3 is TGTGCCATCAGTGGAATTGACGTGGGTTCGAATAGATACGAGCAGTACTTC.

This chain links TRBV29-1 with TRBJ1-1, with 7 bases identical to TRBD1. Germline V CDR1 and CDR2: SQVTM, ANQGSEA. The CDR3 consists of 12 residues. V shed 6 bases and J 5 bases; nucleotides not matched to a gene: 6. The chain's CDR3 is CSVSPRGTEAFF. Here the CDR3 DNA reads TGCAGCGTATCTCCCAGGGGGACTGAAGCTTTCTTT.

V gene TRBV15 combines with J gene TRBJ1-2, with TRBD1 identical over 8 bases. CDR3 length equals 13 residues. V lost 5 bases, J lost 7 bases, and 6 bases stayed unmatched. Germline CDR1 and CDR2: LNHNV and YYDKDF (reference sequence). For the CDR3, the DNA is TGTGCCACCAGCGTGCGGACAGGGACTGGCTACACCTTC. Amino acids: CATSVRTGTGYTF.